Listed below are T cell receptor beta chains from one sample, sequenced in a study of T cells in Graves' hyperthyroidism and ophthalmopathy. Using its own MiXCR run on the multiplex PCR reads, TCRdb lists one record per CDR3 protein. There are fewer than 650,000 distinct CDR3 sequences in the sample; under 15% occur only once, and 3.5% to 4.5% lies in the top ten. The sequenced sample consisted of blood. All receptors come from a woman between 40 and 50 years old with Graves' ophthalmopathy. The CDR3 runs from the conserved cysteine through the conserved F or W. The order of the fields is D gene, clone size, V gene, J gene, CDR3 DNA, CDR3 protein. A D gene is named only where the DNA matches it firmly. Some rows mark clone size as missing; the rest say once, few, many or name a class of expanded clone.

d_call: .; clone_size: many; v_call: TRBV6-1; j_call: TRBJ1-1; cdr3_nt: TGTGCCAGCATGAGCAGGCACACTGAAGCTTTCTTT; cdr3_aa: CASMSRHTEAFF
d_call: TRBD1; clone_size: .; v_call: TRBV28; j_call: TRBJ2-7; cdr3_nt: TGTGCCAGCAGTACCCAGGACAGGGGAAATCACGAGCAGTACTTC; cdr3_aa: CASSTQDRGNHEQYF
d_call: .; clone_size: .; v_call: TRBV10-3; j_call: TRBJ1-5; cdr3_nt: TGTGCCATCAGTAAGGACAGAGGGGGTCAGCCCCAGCATTTT; cdr3_aa: CAISKDRGGQPQHF
d_call: TRBD2; clone_size: .; v_call: TRBV6-2/TRBV6-3; j_call: TRBJ2-5; cdr3_nt: TGTGCCAGCAAGCCCTGGACTAGCGGGAGGCACCAGTACTTC; cdr3_aa: CASKPWTSGRHQYF
d_call: .; clone_size: many; v_call: TRBV2; j_call: TRBJ1-1; cdr3_nt: TGTGCCAGCAGTGAATTGCGGGACCTTTCAAGGGACACTGAAGCTTTCTTT; cdr3_aa: CASSELRDLSRDTEAFF
d_call: TRBD1; clone_size: many; v_call: TRBV28; j_call: TRBJ2-7; cdr3_nt: TGTGCCAGCAGTTTAGCGACAGGGGAAGACTACGAGCAGTACTTC; cdr3_aa: CASSLATGEDYEQYF
d_call: TRBD2; clone_size: .; v_call: TRBV11-2; j_call: TRBJ2-3; cdr3_nt: TGTGCCAGCAGCTTAAAGCTAGCGGGGCCAGATACGCAGTATTTT; cdr3_aa: CASSLKLAGPDTQYF
d_call: .; clone_size: many; v_call: TRBV6-2/TRBV6-3; j_call: TRBJ2-7; cdr3_nt: TGTGCCAGCAAGACGACAGGAGTAACCTACGAGCAGTACTTC; cdr3_aa: CASKTTGVTYEQYF
d_call: .; clone_size: .; v_call: TRBV3-1; j_call: TRBJ1-2; cdr3_nt: TGTGCCAGCAGCCAAGGGGCCGGGCCCGGTGGCTACACCTTC; cdr3_aa: CASSQGAGPGGYTF
d_call: .; clone_size: many; v_call: TRBV4-2; j_call: TRBJ2-2; cdr3_nt: TGTGCCAGCAGCCAACGGAGGGGCACCGGGGAGCTGTTTTTT; cdr3_aa: CASSQRRGTGELFF
d_call: TRBD2; clone_size: many; v_call: TRBV28; j_call: TRBJ2-2; cdr3_nt: TGTGCCAGCCGGGGTAGCGGGACGAACACCGGGGAGCTGTTTTTT; cdr3_aa: CASRGSGTNTGELFF
d_call: .; clone_size: .; v_call: TRBV10-2; j_call: TRBJ2-7; cdr3_nt: TGCGCCAGCAGTGAGCCATTATACTTCGAGCAGTACTTC; cdr3_aa: CASSEPLYFEQYF
d_call: .; clone_size: .; v_call: TRBV9; j_call: TRBJ2-3; cdr3_nt: TGTGCCAGCAGCGTAGCTAGCCCAGATACGCAGTATTTT; cdr3_aa: CASSVASPDTQYF
d_call: TRBD1; clone_size: .; v_call: TRBV11-2; j_call: TRBJ2-4; cdr3_nt: TGTGCCAGCAGCACCCGCGACAGGGGGGGAAACATTCAGTACTTC; cdr3_aa: CASSTRDRGGNIQYF
d_call: .; clone_size: .; v_call: TRBV6-5; j_call: TRBJ1-2; cdr3_nt: TGTGCCAGCCGTTGGGGAAGTACTAACTATGGCTACACCTTC; cdr3_aa: CASRWGSTNYGYTF
d_call: TRBD2; clone_size: many; v_call: TRBV5-1; j_call: TRBJ2-7; cdr3_nt: TGCGCCAGCAGCTTACTAGCGCAGACTACGGGGGAGCAGTACTTC; cdr3_aa: CASSLLAQTTGEQYF
d_call: .; clone_size: many; v_call: TRBV7-2; j_call: TRBJ2-5; cdr3_nt: TGTGCCAGCAGCTCACTACCTCCGGAGACCCAGTACTTC; cdr3_aa: CASSSLPPETQYF
d_call: TRBD1; clone_size: .; v_call: TRBV6-2/TRBV6-3; j_call: TRBJ1-1; cdr3_nt: TGTGCCAGCAGACGGACAGGGGTCAGGTTGAGCACTGAAGCTTTCTTT; cdr3_aa: CASRRTGVRLSTEAFF
d_call: TRBD1; clone_size: .; v_call: TRBV10-2; j_call: TRBJ1-2; cdr3_nt: TGCGCCAGTAAGCGGGACAGGGACGGAAGATATTATGGCTACACCTTC; cdr3_aa: CASKRDRDGRYYGYTF
d_call: .; clone_size: many; v_call: TRBV28; j_call: TRBJ2-7; cdr3_nt: TGTGCCAGCAACCCGGCGGGTTACGAGCAGTACTTC; cdr3_aa: CASNPAGYEQYF
d_call: .; clone_size: many; v_call: TRBV20-1; j_call: TRBJ2-7; cdr3_nt: TGCAGTGCTAGTCAGACTAGAACCTACGAGCAGTACTTC; cdr3_aa: CSASQTRTYEQYF
d_call: .; clone_size: many; v_call: TRBV6-1; j_call: TRBJ2-2; cdr3_nt: TGTGCCAGCAGTCCCTGGACAAACACCGGGGAGCTGTTTTTT; cdr3_aa: CASSPWTNTGELFF
d_call: .; clone_size: few; v_call: TRBV3-1; j_call: TRBJ2-5; cdr3_nt: TGTGCCAGCAGCCAATCAGACAGGCGACAAGAGACCCAGTACTTC; cdr3_aa: CASSQSDRRQETQYF
d_call: .; clone_size: many; v_call: TRBV29-1; j_call: TRBJ1-5; cdr3_nt: TGCAGCGCAAGTACGCGGCTAGCTCCTTTGAGCAATCAGCCCCAGCATTTT; cdr3_aa: CSASTRLAPLSNQPQHF
d_call: .; clone_size: many; v_call: TRBV6-1; j_call: TRBJ2-7; cdr3_nt: TGTGCCAGCAGCCGGAGGGGGGTAATGCCCTACGAGCAGTACTTC; cdr3_aa: CASSRRGVMPYEQYF
d_call: TRBD1; clone_size: .; v_call: TRBV5-6; j_call: TRBJ2-7; cdr3_nt: TGTGCCAGCAGCTCCCGACAGGGGGAAATCGAGCAGTACTTC; cdr3_aa: CASSSRQGEIEQYF
d_call: .; clone_size: .; v_call: TRBV13; j_call: TRBJ2-7; cdr3_nt: TGTGCCAGCAGCTATCAAGAAGGGACACTGAACCACGAGCAGTACTTC; cdr3_aa: CASSYQEGTLNHEQYF
d_call: TRBD1; clone_size: .; v_call: TRBV6-5; j_call: TRBJ1-1; cdr3_nt: TGTGCCAGCAGTTCCCGGGACAGGGGATCGGGCACTGAAGCTTTCTTT; cdr3_aa: CASSSRDRGSGTEAFF
d_call: .; clone_size: few; v_call: TRBV12-3/TRBV12-4; j_call: TRBJ1-5; cdr3_nt: TGTGCCAGCAGTTTGGTGGAGGGAGGTCAGCCCCAGCATTTT; cdr3_aa: CASSLVEGGQPQHF
d_call: .; clone_size: .; v_call: TRBV6-1; j_call: TRBJ1-5; cdr3_nt: TGTGCCATCAGAAGCGGGGGGCAGGGTCAGCCCCAGCATTTT; cdr3_aa: CAIRSGGQGQPQHF
d_call: .; clone_size: many; v_call: TRBV6-2/TRBV6-3; j_call: TRBJ1-2; cdr3_nt: TGTGCCAGCAGTTACAGTTCGTTTACTAAGACAGTCCTGAACTATGGCTACACCTTC; cdr3_aa: CASSYSSFTKTVLNYGYTF
d_call: .; clone_size: .; v_call: TRBV19; j_call: TRBJ2-7; cdr3_nt: TGTGCCACCAAGCCCGGGACTGACTCCTACGAGCAGTACTTC; cdr3_aa: CATKPGTDSYEQYF
d_call: TRBD2; clone_size: many; v_call: TRBV19; j_call: TRBJ2-1; cdr3_nt: TGTGCCAGTAGTACGGGGGGGTTCAATGAGCAGTTCTTC; cdr3_aa: CASSTGGFNEQFF
d_call: TRBD1; clone_size: many; v_call: TRBV20-1; j_call: TRBJ1-5; cdr3_nt: TGCAGTGCTAGAGATCGGACAGGGAATCAGCCCCAGCATTTT; cdr3_aa: CSARDRTGNQPQHF
d_call: .; clone_size: many; v_call: TRBV20-1; j_call: TRBJ2-5; cdr3_nt: TGCAGTGCAAACAGGGAAAAGACCCAGTACTTC; cdr3_aa: CSANREKTQYF
d_call: .; clone_size: many; v_call: TRBV12-3/TRBV12-4; j_call: TRBJ2-7; cdr3_nt: TGTGCCAGCAGTATAGACTATCCCTACGAGCAGTACTTC; cdr3_aa: CASSIDYPYEQYF